These T cell receptor beta chains were read from a single sample in a study of human T cells and chemical hapten exposure. TCRdb itself ran the RACE reads through MiXCR, one entry per CDR3 protein. The profile shows 70,000 to 95,000 distinct CDR3 sequences, about 6.6% of them singletons. Material: whole blood, obtained in connection with sensitization to the hapten diphenylcyclopropenone (DPC). The origin of the receptors is a woman in her twenties or thirties with alopecia areata. Some clones in this sample may be carry-over from other donors' samples. The CDR3 runs from the conserved cysteine through the conserved F or W. Fields, in order: D gene, J gene, V gene, clone size, CDR3 DNA, CDR3 protein. A D gene is named only where the DNA matches it firmly. Size is omitted from some rows. Given values are once, few, many or a class for expanded clones.

NA	TRBJ1-2	TRBV6-6	many	TGTGCCAGCAGTTACGGGGGAGCTAACTATGGCTACACCTTC	CASSYGGANYGYTF
NA	TRBJ2-3	TRBV14	many	TGTGCCAGCAGCCAATATGATGGATACACAGATACGCAGTATTTT	CASSQYDGYTDTQYF
NA	TRBJ1-2	TRBV4-1	many	TGCGCCAGCAGCCAAGAAGGAACCAGCTATGGCTACACCTTC	CASSQEGTSYGYTF
NA	TRBJ2-5	TRBV7-9	NA	TGTGCCAGCAGCCCCGGGGGTTACCAAGAGACCCAGTACTTC	CASSPGGYQETQYF
TRBD2	TRBJ2-5	TRBV28	many	TGTGCCAGCAGTGAAGGACTAGCGGGGGAAGAGACCCAGTACTTC	CASSEGLAGEETQYF
NA	TRBJ2-1	TRBV6-5	few	TGTGCCAGCAGTTACGTGCGGGCAGGGAGAAACAATGAGCAGTTCTTC	CASSYVRAGRNNEQFF
NA	TRBJ1-4	TRBV7-2	many	TGTGCCAGCAGCTTCGACAGAGGGGGTGAAAAACTGTTTTTT	CASSFDRGGEKLFF
NA	TRBJ1-5	TRBV19	NA	TGTGCCAGTAGTATATCCAGGAGCCCCAATCAGCCCCAGCATTTT	CASSISRSPNQPQHF
TRBD1	TRBJ1-1	TRBV20-1	many	TGCAGTGCCATACGGACAGGGGCTTTGAACACTGAAGCTTTCTTT	CSAIRTGALNTEAFF
NA	TRBJ2-6	TRBV7-9	many	TGTGCCAGCAGCTCCGACAAAAACTCTGGGGCCAACGTCCTGACTTTC	CASSSDKNSGANVLTF
NA	TRBJ1-4	TRBV20-1	many	TGCAGTGCAACTGTCCAGGGCCCTTCGGTAAACAAAGAAAAACTGTTTTTT	CSATVQGPSVNKEKLFF
NA	TRBJ1-1	TRBV6-5	many	TGTGCCAGCAGGGGAAGAGGGGGGGTCACTGAAGCTTTCTTT	CASRGRGGVTEAFF
TRBD1	TRBJ1-2	TRBV20-1	NA	TGCAGTGCCCGGATGGGACAGATTAACTATGGCTACACCTTC	CSARMGQINYGYTF
NA	TRBJ1-5	TRBV3-1	NA	TGTGCCAGCAGCCAACGAGGGAATCAGCCCCAGCATTTT	CASSQRGNQPQHF
TRBD1	TRBJ1-3	TRBV12-3/TRBV12-4	few	TGTGCCAGCAGCGGGACAGGGGCTGGAAACACCATATATTTT	CASSGTGAGNTIYF
NA	TRBJ2-2	TRBV5-1	few	TGCGCCAGCCAATCCGGGAGTAACACCGGGGAGCTGTTTTTT	CASQSGSNTGELFF
NA	TRBJ1-4	TRBV12-5	many	TGTGCTAGTGGTTTGGTGGGTGGTAATGAAAAACTGTTTTTT	CASGLVGGNEKLFF
NA	TRBJ1-5	TRBV20-1	few	TGCAGTGCTCCGAACCCCCCGGGAGGGGGGAACAATCAGCCCCAGCATTTT	CSAPNPPGGGNNQPQHF
NA	TRBJ2-5	TRBV30	many	TGTGCCTGGAGTGGGAGGGGGAAGCGAGAGACCCAGTACTTC	CAWSGRGKRETQYF
TRBD2	TRBJ2-3	TRBV12-3/TRBV12-4	many	TGTGCCAGCACCACGACTAGCTCCACAGATACGCAGTATTTT	CASTTTSSTDTQYF
TRBD2	TRBJ2-7	TRBV20-1	many	TGCAGTGCTAGAGAGGGGGGGAGGCGGGGCTCCTACGAGCAGTACTTC	CSAREGGRRGSYEQYF
NA	TRBJ2-5	TRBV19	many	TGTGCCAGTAGTATCCGGACAGCGGGTTTCGGGACCCAGTACTTC	CASSIRTAGFGTQYF
NA	TRBJ2-7	TRBV19	NA	TGTGCCAGTAGTTTCGGGGACCACTCCTACGAGCAGTACTTC	CASSFGDHSYEQYF
NA	TRBJ2-7	TRBV30	many	TGTGCCTGGAGTCCGAGTCGCACCCTCGGGGGGCACTCCTACGAGCAGTACTTC	CAWSPSRTLGGHSYEQYF
NA	TRBJ2-5	TRBV18	many	TGTGCCAGCTCACCACCTTCCGTAGAGACCCAGTACTTC	CASSPPSVETQYF
TRBD1	TRBJ1-6	TRBV27	NA	TGTGCCAGCAGTTGGGGACAGGGGTTTAATTCACCCCTCCACTTT	CASSWGQGFNSPLHF
NA	TRBJ2-1	TRBV12-3/TRBV12-4	few	TGTGCCAGCACCCCCGAGGGGGGCCGCTCCTACAATGAGCAGTTCTTC	CASTPEGGRSYNEQFF
NA	TRBJ2-7	TRBV12-3/TRBV12-4	few	TGTGCCAGCAGTTCCTTCGACGAGCAGTACTTC	CASSSFDEQYF
NA	TRBJ1-1	TRBV20-1	NA	TGCAGTGCCTACGAAGGAGTATCGAACACTGAAGCTTTCTTT	CSAYEGVSNTEAFF
TRBD2	TRBJ2-3	TRBV6-5	NA	TGTGCCAGCAGTTACTCGATAGCGGGGGGGCATCCAGATACGCAGTATTTT	CASSYSIAGGHPDTQYF
NA	TRBJ2-2	TRBV18	few	TGTGCCAGCTCACCATACCTAGGGACGGGATCGACCCGGGAGCTGTTTTTT	CASSPYLGTGSTRELFF
NA	TRBJ1-5	TRBV12-3/TRBV12-4	few	TGTGCCAGCAGTTCAAGGGACTTATCGGTTAGTCCCCAGCATTTT	CASSSRDLSVSPQHF
TRBD1	TRBJ2-7	TRBV20-1	NA	TGCAGTGCCGCCGGGACAGGGGGCTACGAGCAGTACTTC	CSAAGTGGYEQYF
NA	TRBJ1-1	TRBV30	NA	TGTGCCTGGATTCGGGTAAGAACTGAAGCTTTCTTT	CAWIRVRTEAFF
NA	TRBJ2-3	TRBV6-5	many	TGTGCCAGCAGTTACTCAGACCGTGCCACAGATACGCAGTATTTT	CASSYSDRATDTQYF
NA	TRBJ1-2	TRBV29-1	many	TGCAGCGTTGAAGGCTTGGACTATGGCTACACCTTC	CSVEGLDYGYTF
TRBD1	TRBJ1-1	TRBV2	NA	TGTGCCAGCAGTGATAAACGATACAGGGGGTCCACTGAAGCTTTCTTT	CASSDKRYRGSTEAFF
NA	TRBJ1-5	TRBV2	many	TGTGCCAGCAGTGGGACCGAGGGGTGGTATAGCAATCAGCCCCAGCATTTT	CASSGTEGWYSNQPQHF
NA	TRBJ2-7	TRBV29-1	NA	TGCAGCGTAAGGGGTCAGGATAGCTCCTACGAGCAGTACTTC	CSVRGQDSSYEQYF
NA	TRBJ2-4	TRBV20-1	NA	TGCAGTGCTAGAGAATTGGCCAGCCTCCAAACTAAAAACATTCAGTACTTC	CSARELASLQTKNIQYF
NA	TRBJ1-1	TRBV7-7	many	TGTGCCCGGTCTGAAGCTTTCTTT	CARSEAFF
NA	TRBJ2-5	TRBV29-1	NA	TGCAGCGTTAAACCGGGACGGCGTCAAGAGACCCAGTACTTC	CSVKPGRRQETQYF
NA	TRBJ2-2	TRBV2	many	TGTGCCAGCAGTGGGCAGAACACCGGGGAGCTGTTTTTT	CASSGQNTGELFF
TRBD1	TRBJ1-1	TRBV5-6	NA	TGTGCCAGCAGATTCGACAGGGGTGACACTGAAGCTTTCTTT	CASRFDRGDTEAFF
TRBD1	TRBJ2-7	TRBV6-8	few	TGTGCCAGCAGCAGGTCCCGGGACAGGTCCCGGCGCGAGCAGTACTTC	CASSRSRDRSRREQYF
TRBD1	TRBJ2-5	TRBV10-3	NA	TGTGCCATCAGTGGGGACAGGGGGCACATGGAGACCCAGTACTTC	CAISGDRGHMETQYF
NA	TRBJ1-2	TRBV20-1	many	TGCAGTGCTCCCCTGGGCTATGGCTACACCTTC	CSAPLGYGYTF
NA	TRBJ2-5	TRBV5-1	NA	TGCGCCAGCAGCTTAAGGACGTCGCCAGACCAAGAGACCCAGTACTTC	CASSLRTSPDQETQYF
TRBD1	TRBJ1-5	TRBV5-6	few	TGTGCCAGCAGCCGCCAGACAGGGGCCAATCAGCCCCAGCATTTT	CASSRQTGANQPQHF